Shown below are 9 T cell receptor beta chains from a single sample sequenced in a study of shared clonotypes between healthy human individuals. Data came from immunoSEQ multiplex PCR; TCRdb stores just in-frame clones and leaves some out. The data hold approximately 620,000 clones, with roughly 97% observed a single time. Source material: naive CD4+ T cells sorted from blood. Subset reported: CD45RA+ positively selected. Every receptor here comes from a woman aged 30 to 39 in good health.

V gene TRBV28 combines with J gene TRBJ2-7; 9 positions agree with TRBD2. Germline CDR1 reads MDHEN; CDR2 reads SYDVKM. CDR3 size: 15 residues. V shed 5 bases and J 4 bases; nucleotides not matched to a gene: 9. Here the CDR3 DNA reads TGTGCCAGCAGTCAACCGGGACTAGCTATTTACGAGCAGTACTTC. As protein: CASSQPGLAIYEQYF.

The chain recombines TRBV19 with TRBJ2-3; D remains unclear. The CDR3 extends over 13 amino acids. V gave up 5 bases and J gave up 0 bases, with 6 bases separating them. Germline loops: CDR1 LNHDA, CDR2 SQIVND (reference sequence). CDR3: CASSDTSTDTQYF. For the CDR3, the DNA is TGTGCCAGTAGTGATACTAGCACAGATACGCAGTATTTT.

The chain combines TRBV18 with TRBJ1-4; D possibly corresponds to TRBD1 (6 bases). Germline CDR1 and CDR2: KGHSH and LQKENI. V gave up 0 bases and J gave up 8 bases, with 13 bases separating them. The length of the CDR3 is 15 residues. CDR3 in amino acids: CASSPPNREREKLFF. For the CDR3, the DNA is TGTGCCAGCTCACCACCGAACAGGGAGCGCGAAAAACTGTTTTTT.

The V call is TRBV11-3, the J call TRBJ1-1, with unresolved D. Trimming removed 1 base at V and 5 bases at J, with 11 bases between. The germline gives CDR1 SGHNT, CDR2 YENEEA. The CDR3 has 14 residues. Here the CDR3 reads CASSLALRGTEAFF. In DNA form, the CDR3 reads TGTGCCAGCAGCTTAGCGCTTCGGGGTACTGAAGCTTTCTTT.

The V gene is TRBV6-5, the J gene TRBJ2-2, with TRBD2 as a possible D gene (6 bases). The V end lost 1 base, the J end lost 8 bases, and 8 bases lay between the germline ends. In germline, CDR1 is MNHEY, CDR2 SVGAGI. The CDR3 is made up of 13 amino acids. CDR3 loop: CASSYYRGGELFF. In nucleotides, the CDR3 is TGTGCCAGCAGTTACTATCGGGGGGGGGAGCTGTTTTTT.

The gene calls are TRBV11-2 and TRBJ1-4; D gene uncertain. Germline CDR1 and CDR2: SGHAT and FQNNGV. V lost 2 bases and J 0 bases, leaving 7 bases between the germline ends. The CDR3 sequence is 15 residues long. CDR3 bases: TGTGCCAGCAGCTTATCGGCTGCAACTAATGAAAAACTGTTTTTT. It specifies CASSLSAATNEKLFF.

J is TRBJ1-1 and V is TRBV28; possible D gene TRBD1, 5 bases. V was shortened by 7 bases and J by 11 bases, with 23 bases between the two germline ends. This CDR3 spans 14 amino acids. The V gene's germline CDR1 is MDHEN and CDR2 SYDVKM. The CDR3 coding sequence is TGTGCCAGCATGTGGGGGGGTAGAGCTGGGTTCGCTTTCTTT. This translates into CASMWGGRAGFAFF.

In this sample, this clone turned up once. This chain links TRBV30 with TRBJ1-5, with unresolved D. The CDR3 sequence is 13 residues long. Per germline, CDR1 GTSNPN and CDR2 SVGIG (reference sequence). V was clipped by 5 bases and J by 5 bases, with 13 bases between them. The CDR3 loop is CAWSTAGDQPQHF. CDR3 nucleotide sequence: TGTGCCTGGTCCACCGCCGGGGATCAGCCCCAGCATTTT.

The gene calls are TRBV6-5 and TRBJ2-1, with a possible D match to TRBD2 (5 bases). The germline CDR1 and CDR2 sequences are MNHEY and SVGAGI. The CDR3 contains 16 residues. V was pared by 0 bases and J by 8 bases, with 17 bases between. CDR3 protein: CASSYSSPSLFYEQFF. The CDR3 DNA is TGTGCCAGCAGTTACTCTTCGCCTAGCCTCTTCTATGAGCAGTTCTTC.